Following are 28 T cell receptor beta chains from one sample sequenced in a study of blood T cell repertoires in COVID-19. The data were produced by immunoSEQ multiplex PCR, yet TCRdb's version contains in-frame clones alone and is incomplete. The sample lists roughly 280,000 clones; more than 85% were seen once. Source material: peripheral blood. The receptors derive from a woman aged 60 to 75 with COVID-19, enrolled during active disease.

The rearrangement uses TRBV7-8 and TRBJ1-6; TRBD1 agrees at 8 bases. Per germline, CDR1 SGHVS and CDR2 FQNEAQ. The V gene end was trimmed by 5 bases and the J gene end by 14 bases; junction bases not matched to a gene: 11. This CDR3 is built from 14 residues. The CDR3 here is CASSPLPQGVTLHF. CDR3 DNA sequence: TGTGCCAGCAGCCCCCTTCCACAGGGGGTTACCCTCCACTTT.

V gene TRBV3-1 (or the pseudogene TRBV3-2) combines with J gene TRBJ2-1, with D possibly TRBD2 on 6 matching bases. Germline CDR1 reads LGHDT; CDR2 reads YNNKEL (reference sequence). This CDR3 has 14 residues. The V end lost 3 bases, the J end lost 5 bases, and 11 bases lay between the germline ends. CDR3 in amino acids: CASSHKLANNEQFF. The CDR3 nucleotides read TGTGCCAGCAGCCATAAGCTAGCGAACAATGAGCAGTTCTTC.

The chain uses TRBV19 and TRBJ2-2; 12 bases match TRBD2. CDR1 is LNHDA, CDR2 SQIVND, per germline (reference sequence). The trim removed 3 bases at V and 2 bases at J, leaving 7 bases unmatched. The CDR3 covers 18 residues. CDR3 residues: CASSIRLAGGVNTGELFF. CDR3 sequence (DNA): TGTGCCAGTAGTATTCGGCTAGCGGGAGGGGTAAACACCGGGGAGCTGTTTTTT.

The J gene is TRBJ2-1, the V gene TRBV20-1; D not certain. CDR1 is DFQATT and CDR2 is SNEGSKA in the germline V gene (reference sequence). The germline V and J ends were trimmed by 3 bases and 10 bases, with 7 bases remaining between them. The CDR3 spans 10 residues. CDR3 protein: CSARMREQFF. The CDR3 nucleotides read TGCAGTGCTAGGATGCGGGAGCAGTTCTTC.

The V gene is TRBV7-8, the J gene TRBJ2-1; 7 bases map to TRBD1. V was pared by 1 base and J by 9 bases, with 9 bases of the junction left unmatched. The CDR3 extends over 15 amino acids. The germline CDR1 and CDR2 sequences are SGHVS and FQNEAQ. The DNA of the CDR3 is TGTGCCAGCAGCTTAGGACAGGGCAGGTGGAGTGAGCAGTTCTTC. Translated, it gives CASSLGQGRWSEQFF.

This chain links TRBV4-3 with TRBJ2-1, with TRBD2 identical over 10 bases. V trimming: 0 bases; J trimming: 8 bases; junction bases outside the gene matches: 7. CDR1 and CDR2 from the germline V gene are LGHNA and YSLEER. This CDR3 contains 16 residues. This CDR3 is CASSQDTSGIVDEQFF. The CDR3 nucleotides are TGCGCCAGCAGCCAAGACACTAGCGGGATTGTGGATGAGCAGTTCTTC.

The V gene is TRBV19, the J gene TRBJ1-2; D is ambiguous. Looked up from germline, CDR1 is LNHDA and CDR2 is SQIVND (reference sequence). CDR3 length: 14 amino acids. Trimming removed 0 bases at V and 4 bases at J, with 9 bases between. The CDR3 region has the DNA TGTGCCAGTAGTATAGATGAGACAAGCTATGGCTACACCTTC. Its translation: CASSIDETSYGYTF.

The rearrangement joins TRBV5-1 to TRBJ2-1, with 8 bases identical to TRBD2. The junction had 11 bases not matched to a gene; V was cut back by 9 bases and J by 0 bases. Germline V gene sequence: CDR1 SGHRS, CDR2 YFSETQ. The CDR3 has 16 amino acids. CDR3 sequence: CATYNPSGSSYNEQFF. For the CDR3, the DNA is TGCGCCACCTACAACCCCAGCGGGAGCTCCTACAATGAGCAGTTCTTC.

This clone occurred once. This chain joins TRBV20-1 and TRBJ2-1; D unclear. The germline V gene encodes CDR1 DFQATT and CDR2 SNEGSKA (reference sequence). V gave up 8 bases and J gave up 7 bases, with 9 bases separating them. The CDR3 contains 10 residues. The CDR3 is CSSEKNEQFF. The CDR3 nucleotides are TGCAGTTCAGAAAAAAATGAGCAGTTCTTC.

This clone appeared a single time. The chain employs TRBV7-2 and TRBJ2-1; D ambiguous. The CDR3 length is 15 residues. Trimming took off 1 base at V and 0 bases at J, with 7 bases between the two ends. Germline lookup yields CDR1 SGHTA and CDR2 FQGNSA. The CDR3 sequence: CASSLERSSYNEQFF. The CDR3 nucleotides read TGTGCCAGCAGCTTAGAGCGTAGCTCCTACAATGAGCAGTTCTTC.

The chain is built from TRBV30 and TRBJ1-5; a possible D gene is TRBD1 (5 bases). The germline V and J ends were trimmed by 5 bases and 9 bases, with 20 bases remaining between them. CDR3 length equals 14 residues. CDR1 and CDR2 from the germline V gene are GTSNPN and SVGIG (reference sequence). The DNA for the CDR3 is TGTGCCTGGTCCCAGGGCAGCCCCTCGGGGCCCCAGCATTTT. Protein product: CAWSQGSPSGPQHF.

V usage is TRBV9 and J usage is TRBJ2-6; 8 bases match TRBD2. V shed 1 base, J shed 5 bases, and the junction held 14 bases outside the gene matches. Germline CDR1 SGDLS, CDR2 YYNGEE. This CDR3 region has 19 residues. CDR3 coding DNA: TGTGCCAGCAGCGTACCCCGGCTAGCGGGCCCCTCGTGGGCCAACGTCCTGACTTTC. It specifies CASSVPRLAGPSWANVLTF.

This chain joins TRBV6-1 and TRBJ2-1, with a tentative D call TRBD1 (5 bases). CDR1 and CDR2 (germline): MNHNS, SASEGT. The CDR3 length is 14 residues. Trimming took off 2 bases at V and 0 bases at J, with 5 bases between the two ends. Here the CDR3 reads CASSERGSYNEQFF. The CDR3 region has the DNA TGTGCCAGCAGTGAAAGGGGCTCCTACAATGAGCAGTTCTTC.

J is TRBJ2-7 and V is TRBV15; TRBD2 matches at 11 bases. In germline, CDR1 is LNHNV, CDR2 YYDKDF (reference sequence). The ends lost 4 bases at V and 3 bases at J; junction bases unmatched: 5. CDR3 length: 15 amino acids. The CDR3 spells CATSISGTSGYEQYF. CDR3 DNA: TGTGCCACCAGCATCTCCGGGACTAGCGGCTACGAGCAGTACTTC.

The J gene is TRBJ1-3, the V gene TRBV30; no definite D call. Germline V CDR1 and CDR2: GTSNPN, SVGIG (reference sequence). V lost 5 bases and J lost 2, with 13 bases in between. This CDR3 is 14 amino acids long. CDR3 in amino acids: CAWALGIAGNTIYF. The CDR3 DNA follows: TGTGCCTGGGCCCTCGGGATTGCTGGAAACACCATATATTTT.

This chain uses TRBV6-5 with TRBJ1-1; a weak D match, TRBD1 (5 bases). The CDR3 sequence is 12 residues long. Germline V gene sequence: CDR1 MNHEY, CDR2 SVGAGI. Trimming left V 7 bases short and J 11 bases short, with 17 bases between. Written as DNA, the CDR3 is TGTGCCAGCACCTCCGTGGGGGGGGTCGCTTTCTTT. This sequence encodes CASTSVGGVAFF.

The chain links TRBV11-2 to TRBJ2-7; D is possibly TRBD1 (6 bases). Trimming took 5 bases from V and 1 from J, leaving 12 bases between them. Germline V gene data show CDR1 as SGHAT and CDR2 as FQNNGV. The CDR3 sequence is 14 residues long. For the CDR3, the DNA is TGTGCCAGCAGCAGAATAGGGACATCCTACGAGCAGTACTTC. Its protein product is CASSRIGTSYEQYF.

The rearrangement uses TRBV5-1 and TRBJ2-2; the D is unclear. The germline gives CDR1 SGHRS, CDR2 YFSETQ. CDR3 length equals 15 residues. V lost 1 base and J 0 bases, leaving 7 bases between the germline ends. The CDR3 protein is CASSLRWPNTGELFF. Written as DNA, the CDR3 is TGCGCCAGCAGCTTGCGCTGGCCGAACACCGGGGAGCTGTTTTTT.

This clone was detected only once. This chain connects TRBV2 to TRBJ2-7; D perhaps matches TRBD2 (5 bases). The CDR3 contains 15 residues. Germline V gene sequence: CDR1 SNHLY, CDR2 FYNNEI. The ends were cut back, 5 bases at V and 2 bases at J, with 16 bases in the middle. CDR3 in amino acids: CASSRAQRQTYEQYF. CDR3 coding DNA: TGTGCCAGCAGTCGTGCTCAGCGGCAGACCTACGAGCAGTACTTC. The entire variable domain, with the rest obtained from reference TRBV2 and TRBJ2-7, is as follows: EPEVTQTPSHQVTQMGQEVILRCVPISNHLYFYWYRQILGQKVEFLVSFYNNEISEKSEIFDDQFSVERPDGSNFTLKIRSTKLEDSAMYFCASSRAQRQTYEQYFGPGTRLTVT.

This chain links TRBV9 with TRBJ2-2; possibly TRBD2 for D (6 bases). The germline V and J ends were trimmed by 0 bases and 10 bases, with 16 bases remaining between them. The CDR3 covers 15 residues. Germline V gives CDR1 SGDLS, CDR2 YYNGEE. For the CDR3, the DNA is TGTGCCAGCAGCGTAGCTCGAACCTCGGGGGAGGAGCTGTTTTTT. Translating it yields CASSVARTSGEELFF.

The genes are TRBV28 and TRBJ1-5; 7 positions match TRBD1. Trimming cost V 6 bases and J 2 bases; bases outside gene matches: 7. Germline V gene data show CDR1 as MDHEN and CDR2 as SYDVKM. The CDR3 totals 15 residues. The CDR3 spells CASSPTGKGNQPQHF. The DNA for the CDR3 is TGTGCCAGCAGCCCGACAGGGAAAGGCAATCAGCCCCAGCATTTT.

The V call is TRBV15, the J call TRBJ1-5; unclear D gene. Germline CDR1 LNHNV, CDR2 YYDKDF (reference sequence). V lost 0 bases and J lost 9, with 9 bases in between. The CDR3 has 13 residues. This CDR3 reads CATSRDLPLPQHF. The CDR3 DNA sequence: TGTGCCACCAGCAGAGATCTACCTCTGCCCCAGCATTTT. Complete variable domain (other parts from reference TRBV15 and TRBJ1-5): DAMVIQNPRYQVTQFGKPVTLSCSQTLNHNVMYWYQQKSSQAPKLLFHYYDKDFNNEADTPDNFQSRRPNTSFCFLDIRSPGLGDTAMYLCATSRDLPLPQHFGDGTRLSIL.

The genes are TRBV24-1 and TRBJ2-3, with 9 bases aligning to TRBD1. The CDR3 is 15 amino acids. Germline-derived CDR1 and CDR2 are KGHDR and SFDVKD. With V trimmed by 3 bases and J by 4 bases, 4 bases remained unmatched. DNA for the CDR3: TGTGCCACCAGTGATCGGGACAGGGCCGCAGATACGCAGTATTTT. This encodes CATSDRDRAADTQYF.

The genes are TRBV21-1 and TRBJ2-1; TRBD2, as called in the table, went unchecked against the DNA. TRBV21-1 counts as a pseudogene. The CDR3 has 17 amino acids. The CDR3 loop is CASSTKLAGYLYNEQFF. Here the CDR3 DNA reads TGTGCCAGCAGCACTAAGCTAGCGGGATACCTTTACAATGAGCAGTTCTTC.

This chain connects TRBV25-1 to TRBJ2-6; no firm D call. CDR3 length: 14 residues. Trimming took 5 bases from V and 0 from J, leaving 5 bases between them. Germline lookup yields CDR1 MGHDK and CDR2 SYGVNS. The CDR3 spells CASSRSSGANVLTF. CDR3 coding DNA: TGTGCCAGCAGTCGGAGCTCTGGGGCCAACGTCCTGACTTTC.

This sequence joins TRBV9 and TRBJ2-1; perhaps TRBD2 as D (6 bases). The CDR3 is 18 residues long. Trimming removed 1 base from V and 6 bases from J, with 23 bases in between. Germline V lookup: CDR1 SGDLS, CDR2 YYNGEE. The CDR3 is CASSVRTLGSGTTNEQFF. As DNA, the CDR3 is TGTGCCAGCAGCGTAAGGACTCTCGGTAGCGGCACAACCAATGAGCAGTTCTTC.

V is TRBV28 and J is TRBJ2-7; 8 nucleotides line up with TRBD2. V was clipped by 2 bases and J by 3 bases; unmatched bases: 12. CDR1 MDHEN and CDR2 SYDVKM come from the germline V gene. CDR3 length: 17 amino acids. Here the CDR3 DNA reads TGTGCCAGCAGTTTAATCTCCCTAGCGGGCGTTAACTACGAGCAGTACTTC. Translated: CASSLISLAGVNYEQYF.

This chain links TRBV2 with TRBJ2-1; D might be TRBD2 (6 bases). The CDR3 length is 10 residues. Germline V lookup: CDR1 SNHLY, CDR2 FYNNEI. The germline V and J ends were trimmed by 9 bases and 15 bases, with 15 bases remaining between them. CDR3 in amino acids: CASSGGGRFF. In DNA form, the CDR3 reads TGTGCCAGTTCCGGGGGTGGGCGGTTCTTC.